These 27 T cell receptor beta chains were sequenced from one sample in a study of shared clonotypes between healthy human individuals. Terminally differentiated effector memory CD45RA+ cells were left out of the naive CD8 fraction, which was CD45RO-negative and positively selected for CCR7. Assay used: immunoSEQ multiplex PCR; TCRdb lists only in-frame clones, some missing. The sample lists more than 2 million clones, approximately 94% occurring once. The sample consisted of naive CD8+ T cells sorted from blood. The receptors were sampled from a man younger than 35 in good health.

This sequence joins TRBV7-9 and TRBJ2-7; no reliable D call. Germline loops: CDR1 SEHNR, CDR2 FQNEAQ (reference sequence). This CDR3 is built from 16 residues. V was trimmed by 1 base and J by 2 bases, leaving 15 bases between them. CDR3 sequence (DNA): TGTGCCAGCAGCTTAGAAGAGACGAGGCCCGCCTACGAGCAGTACTTC. Amino acid sequence: CASSLEETRPAYEQYF. The variable domain in full, with the rest retrieved from reference TRBV7-9 and TRBJ2-7, is DTGVSQNPRHKITKRGQNVTFRCDPISEHNRLYWYRQTLGQGPEFLTYFQNEAQLEKSRLLSDRFSAERPKGSFSTLEIQRTEQGDSAMYLCASSLEETRPAYEQYFGPGTRLTVT.

CDR3 bases: TGTGCCAGCGGCAGGGGGCATAATTCACCCCTCCACTTT. Encoded protein: CASGRGHNSPLHF. The V call is TRBV27, the J call TRBJ1-6; TRBD1 matches at 8 bases. This CDR3 is 13 amino acids long. The germline gives CDR1 MNHEY, CDR2 SMNVEV (reference sequence). The junction had 2 bases not matched to a gene; V was cut back by 8 bases and J by 5 bases.

The chain uses TRBV13 and TRBJ2-7; 14 positions match TRBD2. The J segment lost 0 bases and the V segment lost 5 bases, leaving 6 bases of the junction unmatched. This CDR3 is 17 amino acids long. Germline V gene sequence: CDR1 PRHDT, CDR2 FYEKMQ (reference sequence). CDR3 DNA: TGTGCCAGCAGCCCTAGGGGGACTAGCGGGAGCTCCTACGAGCAGTACTTC. Translating gives CASSPRGTSGSSYEQYF. Together with reference TRBV13 and TRBJ2-7, the CDR3 gives the full variable domain: AAGVIQSPRHLIKEKRETATLKCYPIPRHDTVYWYQQGPGQDPQFLISFYEKMQSDKGSIPDRFSAQQFSDYHSELNMSSLELGDSALYFCASSPRGTSGSSYEQYFGPGTRLTVT.

The genes are TRBV7-9 and TRBJ1-5; perhaps TRBD1 as D (5 bases). This CDR3 has 15 amino acids. Trimming left V 4 bases short and J 3 bases short, with 13 bases between. Germline assignment: CDR1 SEHNR and CDR2 FQNEAQ (reference sequence). CDR3 bases: TGTGCCAGCAGCTCTGGAGGGACGATCAATCAGCCCCAGCATTTT. Protein product: CASSSGGTINQPQHF.

Points on this clone: This sample also contains other DNA sequences that code for the same CDR3. The chain uses TRBV27 and TRBJ2-7; D remains unclear. Germline CDR1 and CDR2: MNHEY and SMNVEV (reference sequence). V was pared by 5 bases and J by 3 bases, with 8 bases between. The CDR3 covers 12 residues. The CDR3 DNA sequence: TGTGCCAGCAGTCCGACCGGCTACGAGCAGTACTTC. This translates into CASSPTGYEQYF.

The chain uses TRBV2 and TRBJ2-5; no definite D call. The CDR3 extends over 10 amino acids. Per the germline V gene, CDR1 is SNHLY and CDR2 is FYNNEI. The germline V and J ends were trimmed by 5 bases and 7 bases, with 5 bases remaining between them. CDR3 protein: CASSPGTQYF. The CDR3 coding sequence is TGTGCCAGCAGTCCCGGGACCCAGTACTTC.

The chain carries TRBV27 and TRBJ2-7, with D perhaps matching TRBD2 (6 bases). The germline gives CDR1 MNHEY, CDR2 SMNVEV (reference sequence). The CDR3 covers 14 residues. V lost 2 bases and J 7 bases, leaving 15 bases between the germline ends. CDR3 residues: CASSLVGEVLEQYF. CDR3 bases: TGTGCCAGCAGTTTAGTTGGGGAGGTACTTGAGCAGTACTTC.

V gene TRBV19 combines with J gene TRBJ2-7; TRBD1 matches 9 bases. Per germline, CDR1 LNHDA and CDR2 SQIVND (reference sequence). There are 14 residues in the CDR3. J gave up 5 bases and V 3 bases, and 5 bases lay outside the gene matches. In DNA form, the CDR3 reads TGTGCCAGTAGTATTTTGGACAGGGGTCACGAGCAGTACTTC. Protein sequence: CASSILDRGHEQYF. Complete variable domain (other parts from reference TRBV19 and TRBJ2-7): DGGITQSPKYLFRKEGQNVTLSCEQNLNHDAMYWYRQDPGQGLRLIYYSQIVNDFQKGDIAEGYSVSREKKESFPLTVTSAQKNPTAFYLCASSILDRGHEQYFGPGTRLTVT.

The sample holds one count of this clone. This specimen includes other DNA sequences encoding the same CDR3. The rearrangement links TRBV6-6 to TRBJ1-2; TRBD1 aligns across 9 bases. CDR3 size: 14 residues. CDR1 is MNHNY, CDR2 SVGAGI, per germline (reference sequence). V dropped 0 bases and J dropped 6; count of bases not matched to a gene: 2. This CDR3 is CASSYSGDRDGYTF. The DNA of the CDR3 is TGTGCCAGCAGTTACTCGGGGGACAGGGATGGCTACACCTTC.

V gene TRBV19 combines with J gene TRBJ2-7, with D perhaps assigned TRBD1 or TRBD2 (5 bases each). Trimming stripped 1 base from V and 6 bases from J, with 13 bases between. CDR1 and CDR2 (germline): LNHDA, SQIVND (reference sequence). CDR3 length: 14 amino acids. CDR3 sequence (DNA): TGTGCCAGTAGTATAGGAGGGACCGCTTTCGAGCAGTACTTC. Translation gives CASSIGGTAFEQYF.

The chain employs TRBV4-3 and TRBJ2-3, with D perhaps given as TRBD1 or TRBD2 (5 bases each). Germline V gene sequence: CDR1 LGHNA, CDR2 YSLEER. This CDR3 spans 15 amino acids. V was clipped by 4 bases and J by 1 base, with 12 bases between them. The CDR3 sequence: CASSPSGQGTDTQYF. The CDR3 DNA sequence: TGCGCCAGCAGCCCGTCGGGGCAGGGCACAGATACGCAGTATTTT.

This clone was seen a single time. This sequence joins TRBV5-1 and TRBJ1-2; 9 nucleotides align to TRBD1. With 4 bases clipped from V and 5 bases from J, the junction kept 9 bases outside the gene matches. The length of the CDR3 is 15 residues. Germline V gene data show CDR1 as SGHRS and CDR2 as YFSETQ. CDR3 DNA sequence: TGCGCCAGCAGCCCGACAGGGGGTGATATGTATGGCTACACCTTC. Translated: CASSPTGGDMYGYTF.

The rearrangement uses TRBV9 and TRBJ2-3; tentatively, D is TRBD2 (5 bases). V was cut by 4 bases and J by 2 bases, with 14 bases left in between. The germline gives CDR1 SGDLS, CDR2 YYNGEE. This CDR3 region has 15 residues. CDR3 nucleotides: TGTGCCAGCAGCCCCCTTGGAGGTTTCACAGATACGCAGTATTTT. Encoded protein: CASSPLGGFTDTQYF.

To note about this clone: Other DNA variants within this sample encode the same CDR3. The J gene is TRBJ2-1, the V gene TRBV6-5, with D hard to call. The CDR3 runs to 14 residues. V lost 2 bases and J lost 2, with 7 bases in between. CDR1 is MNHEY, CDR2 SVGAGI, per germline. The chain's CDR3 is CASSYADTYNEQFF. The CDR3 nucleotides are TGTGCCAGCAGTTACGCCGACACCTACAATGAGCAGTTCTTC.

The rearrangement joins TRBV9 to TRBJ1-1; no reliable D call. This CDR3 contains 13 residues. Germline V gene sequence: CDR1 SGDLS, CDR2 YYNGEE. V lost 0 bases and J 11 bases, leaving 14 bases between the germline ends. The CDR3 region is CASSVDPGSRAFF. DNA of the CDR3: TGTGCCAGCAGCGTAGATCCAGGATCGCGGGCTTTCTTT. The full variable domain, with the rest looked up from reference TRBV9 and TRBJ1-1, is DSGVTQTPKHLITATGQRVTLRCSPRSGDLSVYWYQQSLDQGLQFLIQYYNGEERAKGNILERFSAQQFPDLHSELNLSSLELGDSALYFCASSVDPGSRAFFGQGTRLTVV.

The chain joins TRBV27 to TRBJ2-7; weak D call: TRBD2 (6 bases). The CDR3 has 12 amino acids. The V and J ends lost 5 bases and 5 bases respectively, with 10 bases between them. The germline gives CDR1 MNHEY, CDR2 SMNVEV (reference sequence). The CDR3 nucleotides are TGTGCCAGCAGTCGGGGGTGGGACGAGCAGTACTTC. This sequence encodes CASSRGWDEQYF.

This chain links TRBV4-1 with TRBJ1-3; D is uncertain. Germline V gene sequence: CDR1 MGHRA, CDR2 YSYEKL. V was pared by 4 bases and J by 0 bases, with 4 bases between. The CDR3 is 13 amino acids. The CDR3, as DNA: TGCGCCAGCAGCCCTAGCTCTGGAAACACCATATATTTT. Translation gives CASSPSSGNTIYF.

The CDR3 region has the DNA TGTGCCAGCAGTTTAGATTCTCCGCCGGGGGAGACCCAGTACTTC. Amino acid sequence: CASSLDSPPGETQYF. The chain is built from TRBV27 and TRBJ2-5, with a tentative D call TRBD2 (5 bases). CDR3 length equals 15 residues. Per the germline V gene, CDR1 is MNHEY and CDR2 is SMNVEV (reference sequence). The ends were cut back, 2 bases at V and 5 bases at J, with 15 bases in the middle.

The chain carries TRBV4-1 and TRBJ1-1; 7 bases align to TRBD1. The CDR3 runs 14 residues. Germline V gene data show CDR1 as MGHRA and CDR2 as YSYEKL. With 0 bases clipped from V and 11 bases from J, the junction kept 9 bases outside the gene matches. The CDR3 loop is CASSQDPGQVNAFF. In nucleotides, the CDR3 is TGCGCCAGCAGCCAAGATCCCGGACAGGTGAATGCTTTCTTT.

J is TRBJ2-1 and V is TRBV11-2, with D possibly being TRBD2 (6 bases). The CDR3 sequence is 15 residues long. The ends were cut back, 4 bases at V and 7 bases at J, with 17 bases in the middle. The germline V gene encodes CDR1 SGHAT and CDR2 FQNNGV. The chain's CDR3 is CASSSFWDFLNEQFF. The CDR3 DNA follows: TGTGCCAGCAGCTCTTTTTGGGACTTCTTGAATGAGCAGTTCTTC.

The chain joins TRBV5-1 to TRBJ2-7; 7 nucleotides align to TRBD1. V shed 0 bases, J shed 3 bases, and the junction held 3 bases outside the gene matches. The CDR3 covers 14 residues. Germline assignment: CDR1 SGHRS and CDR2 YFSETQ. As DNA, the CDR3 is TGCGCCAGCAGCTTGGTCGACAGGGACTACGAGCAGTACTTC. It encodes CASSLVDRDYEQYF.

This chain links TRBV7-9 with TRBJ2-5, with TRBD2 identical over 8 bases. After removal of 7 bases from V and 0 bases from J, the junction contained 16 bases not matched to a gene. The germline V gene encodes CDR1 SEHNR and CDR2 FQNEAQ (reference sequence). The CDR3 covers 18 residues. The CDR3 region is CASTDWGSGDQYQETQYF. The CDR3 DNA sequence: TGTGCCAGCACCGATTGGGGTAGCGGGGACCAGTACCAAGAGACCCAGTACTTC.

This rearrangement joins TRBV5-6 to TRBJ2-7, with D uncertain. CDR1 and CDR2 from the germline V gene are SGHDT and YYEEEE. CDR3 length: 11 amino acids. V dropped 4 bases and J dropped 6 bases, with 8 bases sitting between them. The CDR3, as DNA: TGTGCCAGCAGCGCAACTGGCGAGCAGTACTTC. It is translated as CASSATGEQYF. Variable domain in full (rest from reference TRBV5-6 and TRBJ2-7): DAGVTQSPTHLIKTRGQQVTLRCSPKSGHDTVSWYQQALGQGPQFIFQYYEEEERQRGNFPDRFSGHQFPNYSSELNVNALLLGDSALYLCASSATGEQYFGPGTRLTVT.

The V call is TRBV28, the J call TRBJ1-4, with D possibly being TRBD1 (5 bases). Germline CDR1 reads MDHEN; CDR2 reads SYDVKM. Trimming removed 7 bases from V and 6 bases from J, with 18 bases in between. The CDR3 covers 15 residues. CDR3 protein: CASTADRGSYEKLFF. In DNA form, the CDR3 reads TGTGCCAGCACTGCCGACCGGGGGTCTTATGAAAAACTGTTTTTT.

V gene TRBV6-1 combines with J gene TRBJ2-2; possibly TRBD1 for D (5 bases). Trimming took 2 bases from V and 3 from J, leaving 22 bases between them. CDR3 length: 19 residues. Germline V lookup: CDR1 MNHNS, CDR2 SASEGT. The CDR3 sequence is CASSEKGSGWTTHTGELFF. Written as DNA, the CDR3 is TGTGCCAGCAGTGAAAAAGGATCAGGGTGGACAACCCACACCGGGGAGCTGTTTTTT.

The chain joins TRBV27 to TRBJ2-7; maybe TRBD1 (6 bases). This CDR3 region has 14 residues. The V end lost 6 bases, the J end lost 4 bases, and 16 bases lay between the germline ends. CDR1 MNHEY and CDR2 SMNVEV come from the germline V gene (reference sequence). The CDR3 DNA sequence: TGTGCCAGCAGCTTCGACAGGTATTCTTACGAGCAGTACTTC. Translating it yields CASSFDRYSYEQYF.

V gene TRBV5-6 combines with J gene TRBJ2-7; D unresolved. CDR1 is SGHDT, CDR2 YYEEEE, per germline. V was shortened by 8 bases and J by 5 bases, with 11 bases between the two germline ends. This CDR3 spans 11 amino acids. The CDR3 bases are TGTGCCAGTAGGGTGGGAAACGAGCAGTACTTC. Its translation is CASRVGNEQYF.